A selection of T cell receptor beta chains follows, all from one sample in a study of blood T cell repertoires in COVID-19. Assay: immunoSEQ multiplex PCR; the TCRdb copy retains only in-frame clones and omits some. The sample comprises about 98,000 clones, about 90% of which are singletons, and 5% to 6.5% rests with the top ten. Material for sequencing was peripheral blood. These receptors came from a woman in her forties or fifties with COVID-19, enrolled during active disease. Each CDR3 is given with its conserved first and last residue. The order of the fields is CDR3 DNA, CDR3 protein, J gene, V gene, clone size, D gene. The D gene is left open where the match is weak. A row's size may be missing; if present it is once, few, many or a size class.

cdr3_nt: TGTGCCAGTCTCCCAGGGGGGTCTGGGGCCAACGTCCTGACTTTC
cdr3_aa: CASLPGGSGANVLTF
j_call: TRBJ2-6
v_call: TRBV19
clone_size: .
d_call: .

cdr3_nt: TGTGCCAGCGGCCAGGGGAGGGGGAACTCCTACGAGCAGTACTTC
cdr3_aa: CASGQGRGNSYEQYF
j_call: TRBJ2-7
v_call: TRBV6-5
clone_size: .
d_call: .

cdr3_nt: TGCGCCAGCAGGGGACAACTAGCGGGGGGGACCGAGCAGTACTTC
cdr3_aa: CASRGQLAGGTEQYF
j_call: TRBJ2-7
v_call: TRBV5-1
clone_size: .
d_call: TRBD2

cdr3_nt: TGTGCCAGCAGCTTAATGACAGGGGGCCCGTACACTGAAGCTTTCTTT
cdr3_aa: CASSLMTGGPYTEAFF
j_call: TRBJ1-1
v_call: TRBV7-3
clone_size: .
d_call: TRBD1

cdr3_nt: TGTGCCAGCAGCCTCGAGACTCCCGTCGATGAGCAGTTCTTC
cdr3_aa: CASSLETPVDEQFF
j_call: TRBJ2-1
v_call: TRBV7-9
clone_size: .
d_call: .

cdr3_nt: TGTGCCAGCAGTCGAACTAGCGGGGGACCATTAGGCGAGCAGTACTTC
cdr3_aa: CASSRTSGGPLGEQYF
j_call: TRBJ2-7
v_call: TRBV6-6
clone_size: .
d_call: TRBD2

cdr3_nt: TGTGCCAGCCGAAGAGCGGGGGGAGAGACCCAGTACTTC
cdr3_aa: CASRRAGGETQYF
j_call: TRBJ2-5
v_call: TRBV7-2
clone_size: .
d_call: TRBD2

cdr3_nt: TGTGCCAGCAGTTTAGTCGGGACTGGACAGGGGGTTGGCTACACCTTC
cdr3_aa: CASSLVGTGQGVGYTF
j_call: TRBJ1-2
v_call: TRBV27
clone_size: few
d_call: TRBD1

cdr3_nt: TGTGCCAGCAGCTTAGCTGCAGGGCGCGAGCAGTACTTC
cdr3_aa: CASSLAAGREQYF
j_call: TRBJ2-7
v_call: TRBV7-9
clone_size: .
d_call: .

cdr3_nt: TGTGCCAGCAGCCAAGACGAGGGATGGAGCGATTCACCCCTCCACTTT
cdr3_aa: CASSQDEGWSDSPLHF
j_call: TRBJ1-6
v_call: TRBV3-1/TRBV3-2
clone_size: .
d_call: .

cdr3_nt: TGTGCCAGCTCACCGGGTCAGGGGGCGTATCAGCCCCAGCATTTT
cdr3_aa: CASSPGQGAYQPQHF
j_call: TRBJ1-5
v_call: TRBV18
clone_size: once
d_call: TRBD1

cdr3_nt: TGTGCCAGCAGCTTAGGTCCGGGAGGGACTGAAGCTTTCTTT
cdr3_aa: CASSLGPGGTEAFF
j_call: TRBJ1-1
v_call: TRBV11-2
clone_size: .
d_call: .

cdr3_nt: TGTGCCAGCAGCCAAGTCGGGACAGGGTATAGAGCTTTCTTT
cdr3_aa: CASSQVGTGYRAFF
j_call: TRBJ1-1
v_call: TRBV3-1/TRBV3-2
clone_size: .
d_call: TRBD1

cdr3_nt: TGTGCCAGCAGGGGGATGGGAGGGAGCAATCAGCCCCAGCATTTT
cdr3_aa: CASRGMGGSNQPQHF
j_call: TRBJ1-5
v_call: TRBV7-2
clone_size: .
d_call: .

cdr3_nt: TGTGCCTGGCAAACCGGGACTAATGATTCACCCCTCCACTTT
cdr3_aa: CAWQTGTNDSPLHF
j_call: TRBJ1-6
v_call: TRBV30
clone_size: .
d_call: .

cdr3_nt: TGTGCCAGTAGTATCGGACAGGTGGGTCAGCCCCAGCATTTT
cdr3_aa: CASSIGQVGQPQHF
j_call: TRBJ1-5
v_call: TRBV19
clone_size: .
d_call: TRBD1

cdr3_nt: TGTGCCAGCAGCCCGGAGGGCACAGATACGCAGTATTTT
cdr3_aa: CASSPEGTDTQYF
j_call: TRBJ2-3
v_call: TRBV6-5
clone_size: once
d_call: .

cdr3_nt: TGTGCCAGCAGTGGGACTCGGTCGAGCTCCTATAATTCACCCCTCCACTTT
cdr3_aa: CASSGTRSSSYNSPLHF
j_call: TRBJ1-6
v_call: TRBV6-1
clone_size: .
d_call: .

cdr3_nt: TGTGCCAGCAGTTACTCGACAGTTGGACGCCGCACCTTC
cdr3_aa: CASSYSTVGRRTF
j_call: TRBJ1-2
v_call: TRBV6-5
clone_size: .
d_call: .

cdr3_nt: TGTGCCAGCAGCGCCCTCCCGGGACAGTCTTCCTACGAGCAGTACTTC
cdr3_aa: CASSALPGQSSYEQYF
j_call: TRBJ2-7
v_call: TRBV9
clone_size: .
d_call: TRBD1

cdr3_nt: TGTGCCAGCAGCCGATCCCGACTCCGGGACAGAGAGAATACGCAGTATTTT
cdr3_aa: CASSRSRLRDRENTQYF
j_call: TRBJ2-3
v_call: TRBV7-9
clone_size: few
d_call: TRBD1

cdr3_nt: TGTGCCAGTAGTTCAGGACTAGCGGGGGATGAGCAGTACTTC
cdr3_aa: CASSSGLAGDEQYF
j_call: TRBJ2-7
v_call: TRBV19
clone_size: .
d_call: TRBD2

cdr3_nt: TGTGCCAGTAGTATCGAGGGACAGTACAATGAGCAGTTCTTC
cdr3_aa: CASSIEGQYNEQFF
j_call: TRBJ2-1
v_call: TRBV19
clone_size: .
d_call: TRBD1

cdr3_nt: TGTGCCAGCTCACCGGGGCAGGTACCAGCTTTCTTT
cdr3_aa: CASSPGQVPAFF
j_call: TRBJ1-1
v_call: TRBV18
clone_size: .
d_call: .

cdr3_nt: TGTGCCAGCAGCCTAACCCCGGGACAGGCGTACACCGGGGAGCTGTTTTTT
cdr3_aa: CASSLTPGQAYTGELFF
j_call: TRBJ2-2
v_call: TRBV7-7
clone_size: once
d_call: TRBD1

cdr3_nt: TGTGCCAGCAGCAGCGGGACTACAGAAACAGATACGCAGTATTTT
cdr3_aa: CASSSGTTETDTQYF
j_call: TRBJ2-3
v_call: TRBV9
clone_size: .
d_call: TRBD2

cdr3_nt: TGTGCCAGCAGTTCCTCTAGCGGGGGGGCCTACGAGCAGTACTTC
cdr3_aa: CASSSSSGGAYEQYF
j_call: TRBJ2-7
v_call: TRBV2
clone_size: .
d_call: TRBD2

cdr3_nt: TGTGCCAGCAGCCCAGTACGGGTAGAGACCCAGTACTTC
cdr3_aa: CASSPVRVETQYF
j_call: TRBJ2-5
v_call: TRBV7-2
clone_size: few
d_call: .

cdr3_nt: TGTGCCAGTAGCCTCGATCCGAGGGCGCTTCGGGTTTTT
cdr3_aa: CASSLDPRALRVF
j_call: TRBJ1-4
v_call: TRBV19
clone_size: .
d_call: .

cdr3_nt: TGTGCCAGCAGCTTTAGCGGGGGGCCCATGGAGACCCAGTACTTC
cdr3_aa: CASSFSGGPMETQYF
j_call: TRBJ2-5
v_call: TRBV6-5
clone_size: .
d_call: TRBD2

cdr3_nt: TGTGCCAGCACCCCCCCTATCCCGGGACTTAGGCCCAACATTCAGTACTTC
cdr3_aa: CASTPPIPGLRPNIQYF
j_call: TRBJ2-4
v_call: TRBV7-9
clone_size: .
d_call: .

cdr3_nt: TGTGCCAGCAGCCAAGTTGGGACAGGGGGCATCTCTGGAAACACCATATATTTT
cdr3_aa: CASSQVGTGGISGNTIYF
j_call: TRBJ1-3
v_call: TRBV3-1/TRBV3-2
clone_size: .
d_call: TRBD1

cdr3_nt: TGTGCCAGCAGCCAATCGGACAGGGTCGGGTACACTGAAGCTTTCTTT
cdr3_aa: CASSQSDRVGYTEAFF
j_call: TRBJ1-1
v_call: TRBV16
clone_size: .
d_call: TRBD1

cdr3_nt: TGTGCCAGCAGTTACTCGATAGCAGCAGCAGATACGCAGTATTTT
cdr3_aa: CASSYSIAAADTQYF
j_call: TRBJ2-3
v_call: TRBV6-5
clone_size: few
d_call: .

cdr3_nt: TGTGCCAGCAGTTACAGACAGGTTAGCAATCAGCCCCAGCATTTT
cdr3_aa: CASSYRQVSNQPQHF
j_call: TRBJ1-5
v_call: TRBV6-2/TRBV6-3
clone_size: .
d_call: .

cdr3_nt: TGTGCCAGCAGCTTAGTAGGTTTCGGGACAGAGGACTACGAGCAGTACTTC
cdr3_aa: CASSLVGFGTEDYEQYF
j_call: TRBJ2-7
v_call: TRBV11-2
clone_size: .
d_call: TRBD1

cdr3_nt: TGTGCCAGCAGTGAAAAAACTAGCGGGGGGTACCAAGAGACCCAGTACTTC
cdr3_aa: CASSEKTSGGYQETQYF
j_call: TRBJ2-5
v_call: TRBV6-1
clone_size: .
d_call: TRBD2

cdr3_nt: TGTGCCACCAGCAGACAACGGACAGGGGGCATCGAGCAGTACTTC
cdr3_aa: CATSRQRTGGIEQYF
j_call: TRBJ2-7
v_call: TRBV15
clone_size: once
d_call: TRBD1

cdr3_nt: TGTGCCAGCAGTTACGGGGGGGGCACTGAAGCTTTCTTT
cdr3_aa: CASSYGGGTEAFF
j_call: TRBJ1-1
v_call: TRBV6-5
clone_size: .
d_call: .

cdr3_nt: TGTGCCAGCTCAGGGGCAGCCGCACGTGAAGCTTTCTTT
cdr3_aa: CASSGAAAREAFF
j_call: TRBJ1-1
v_call: TRBV19
clone_size: .
d_call: .

cdr3_nt: TGCGCCAGCAGCCAAGAAGGGGATATTAACTATGGCTACACCTTC
cdr3_aa: CASSQEGDINYGYTF
j_call: TRBJ1-2
v_call: TRBV4-1
clone_size: .
d_call: .

cdr3_nt: TGCAGTGTAAGGAGGGACACCATATATTTT
cdr3_aa: CSVRRDTIYF
j_call: TRBJ1-3
v_call: TRBV20-1
clone_size: few
d_call: .

cdr3_nt: TGTGCCAGCAGTGACCAGGGTTTTTACTATGGCTACACCTTC
cdr3_aa: CASSDQGFYYGYTF
j_call: TRBJ1-2
v_call: TRBV6-1
clone_size: .
d_call: .

cdr3_nt: TGTGCCAGCAGCCAAGCCCTGACGGGAGCCAACGTCCTGACTTTC
cdr3_aa: CASSQALTGANVLTF
j_call: TRBJ2-6
v_call: TRBV4-2
clone_size: .
d_call: .

cdr3_nt: TGTGCCAGCAGTGAATCGGCGGGTTTAAGTCAGCCCCAGCATTTT
cdr3_aa: CASSESAGLSQPQHF
j_call: TRBJ1-5
v_call: TRBV2
clone_size: .
d_call: .